This T cell receptor (beta chain) was retrieved from a study of technical replicates of blood from several donors. From germline, CDR1 is SNHLY and CDR2 FYNNEI. V was pared by 6 bases and J by 0 bases, with 5 bases of the junction left unmatched. The CDR3 covers 15 residues. Clones were read by immunoSEQ multiplex PCR, and TCRdb kept only the in-frame ones, dropping some. The table shows 50,000 to 70,000 clones, with about 93% occurring only once. This sequence was found in a human donor in good health. Some clones in this sample may be carry-over from other donors' samples. The rearrangement joins TRBV2 to TRBJ1-5, with TRBD1 matching over 7 bases. Sequences were obtained from PBMCs. The DNA for the CDR3 is TGTGCCAGCAGAATCGGGACAGTTAGCAATCAGCCCCAGCATTTT. This codes for CASRIGTVSNQPQHF.